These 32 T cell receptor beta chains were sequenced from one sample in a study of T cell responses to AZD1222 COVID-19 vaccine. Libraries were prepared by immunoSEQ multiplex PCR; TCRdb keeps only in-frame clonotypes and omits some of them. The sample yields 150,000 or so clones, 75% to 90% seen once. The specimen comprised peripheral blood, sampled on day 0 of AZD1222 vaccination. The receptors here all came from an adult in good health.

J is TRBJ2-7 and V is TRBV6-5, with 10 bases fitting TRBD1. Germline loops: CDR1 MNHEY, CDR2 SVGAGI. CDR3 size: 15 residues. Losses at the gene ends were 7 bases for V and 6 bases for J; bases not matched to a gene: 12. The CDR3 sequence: CASTRDRGGYSEQYF. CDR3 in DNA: TGTGCCAGCACGAGGGACAGGGGCGGCTATTCCGAGCAGTACTTC.

The CDR3 DNA reads TGTGCCAGCAGCCCAGGGCCCCAGGGACTCGTAGGCAATGAGCAGTTCTTC. Encoded protein: CASSPGPQGLVGNEQFF. The chain employs TRBV5-4 and TRBJ2-1, with D possibly TRBD2 on 6 matching bases. This CDR3 has 17 residues. Germline V gene lookup returns CDR1 SGHNT and CDR2 YYREEE (reference sequence). Trimming took 4 bases from V and 6 from J, leaving 23 bases between them.

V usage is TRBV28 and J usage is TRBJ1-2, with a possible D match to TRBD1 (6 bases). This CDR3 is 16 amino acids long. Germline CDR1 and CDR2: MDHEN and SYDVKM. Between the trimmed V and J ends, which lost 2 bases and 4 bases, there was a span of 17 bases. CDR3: CASSLNSRGRIYGYTF. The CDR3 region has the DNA TGTGCCAGCAGTTTAAACTCACGGGGGCGTATCTATGGCTACACCTTC.

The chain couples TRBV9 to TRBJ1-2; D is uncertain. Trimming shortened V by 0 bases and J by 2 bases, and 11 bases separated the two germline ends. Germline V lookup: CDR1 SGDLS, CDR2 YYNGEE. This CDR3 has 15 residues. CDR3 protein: CASSVGPLENYGYTF. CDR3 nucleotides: TGTGCCAGCAGCGTAGGACCGCTGGAGAACTATGGCTACACCTTC.

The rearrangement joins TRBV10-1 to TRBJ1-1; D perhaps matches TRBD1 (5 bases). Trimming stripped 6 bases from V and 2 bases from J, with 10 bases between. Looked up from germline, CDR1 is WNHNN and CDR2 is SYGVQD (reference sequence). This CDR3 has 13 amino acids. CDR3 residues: CASRSTGNTEAFF. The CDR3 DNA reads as TGCGCCAGCAGATCTACAGGAAACACTGAAGCTTTCTTT.

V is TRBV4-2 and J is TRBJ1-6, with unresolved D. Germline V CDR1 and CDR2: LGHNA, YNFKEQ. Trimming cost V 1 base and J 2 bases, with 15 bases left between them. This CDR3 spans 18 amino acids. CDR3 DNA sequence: TGTGCCAGCAGCCAAGTGGTGGTAGGGCCAACCTATAATTCACCCCTCCACTTT. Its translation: CASSQVVVGPTYNSPLHF.

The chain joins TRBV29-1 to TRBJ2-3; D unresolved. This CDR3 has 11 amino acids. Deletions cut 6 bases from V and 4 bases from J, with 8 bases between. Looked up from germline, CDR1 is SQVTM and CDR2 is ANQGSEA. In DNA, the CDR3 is TGCAGCGTGCCACGCTCAGATACGCAGTATTTT. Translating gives CSVPRSDTQYF.

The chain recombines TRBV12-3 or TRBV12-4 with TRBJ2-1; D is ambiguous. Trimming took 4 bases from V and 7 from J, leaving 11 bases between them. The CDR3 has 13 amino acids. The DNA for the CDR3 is TGTGCCAGCAGTTCAGCTCTGGATAATGAGCAGTTCTTC. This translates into CASSSALDNEQFF.

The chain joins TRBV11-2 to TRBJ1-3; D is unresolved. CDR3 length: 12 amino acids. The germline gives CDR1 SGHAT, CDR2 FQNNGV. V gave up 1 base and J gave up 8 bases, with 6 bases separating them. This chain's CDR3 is CASSLAGDTIYF. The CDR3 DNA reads TGTGCCAGCAGCTTAGCTGGGGACACCATATATTTT.

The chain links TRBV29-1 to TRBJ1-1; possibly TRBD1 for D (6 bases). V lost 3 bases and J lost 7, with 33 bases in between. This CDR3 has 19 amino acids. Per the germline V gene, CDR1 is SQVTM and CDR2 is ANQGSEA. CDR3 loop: CSVDQVGEGGGTGFGEAFF. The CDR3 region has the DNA TGCAGCGTTGACCAAGTGGGGGAGGGAGGGGGAACAGGATTTGGTGAAGCTTTCTTT.

The CDR3 reads CASSIGGNNYGYTF. The CDR3 nucleotides read TGTGCCAGTAGTATAGGGGGCAATAACTATGGCTACACCTTC. The chain is built from TRBV19 and TRBJ1-2; weak D call: TRBD1 (5 bases). The CDR3 contains 14 residues. V lost 1 base to trimming and J lost 1 base, with 7 bases between them. The V gene's germline CDR1 is LNHDA and CDR2 SQIVND (reference sequence).

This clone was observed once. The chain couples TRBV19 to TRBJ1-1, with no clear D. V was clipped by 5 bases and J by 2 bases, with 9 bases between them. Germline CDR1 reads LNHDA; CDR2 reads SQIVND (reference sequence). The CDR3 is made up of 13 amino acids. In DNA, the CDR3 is TGTGCCAGTAGTCCCCCCCCAAACACTGAAGCTTTCTTT. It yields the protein CASSPPPNTEAFF. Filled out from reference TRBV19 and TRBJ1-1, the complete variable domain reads DGGITQSPKYLFRKEGQNVTLSCEQNLNHDAMYWYRQDPGQGLRLIYYSQIVNDFQKGDIAEGYSVSREKKESFPLTVTSAQKNPTAFYLCASSPPPNTEAFFGQGTRLTVV.

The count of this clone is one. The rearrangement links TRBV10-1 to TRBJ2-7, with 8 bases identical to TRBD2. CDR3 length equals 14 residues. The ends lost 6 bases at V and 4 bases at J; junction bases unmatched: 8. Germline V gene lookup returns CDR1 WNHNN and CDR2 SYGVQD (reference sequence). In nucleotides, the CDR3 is TGCGCCAGCAGCGTAGCGGGGAAGGAATACGAGCAGTACTTC. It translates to CASSVAGKEYEQYF.

The CDR3 loop is CAWSVTSLSGYTF. The CDR3 DNA sequence: TGTGCCTGGAGTGTAACATCCCTCTCCGGCTACACCTTC. V usage is TRBV30 and J usage is TRBJ1-2; D is unresolved. Trimming removed 0 bases at V and 8 bases at J, with 13 bases between. Germline CDR1 and CDR2: GTSNPN and SVGIG (reference sequence). The CDR3 consists of 13 residues.

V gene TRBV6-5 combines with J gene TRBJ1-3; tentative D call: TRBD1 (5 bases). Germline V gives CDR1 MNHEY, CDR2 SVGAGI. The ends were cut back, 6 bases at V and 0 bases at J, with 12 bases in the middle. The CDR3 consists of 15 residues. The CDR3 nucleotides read TGTGCCAGCAGCCCCCGGGGGGTCTCTGGAAACACCATATATTTT. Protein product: CASSPRGVSGNTIYF.

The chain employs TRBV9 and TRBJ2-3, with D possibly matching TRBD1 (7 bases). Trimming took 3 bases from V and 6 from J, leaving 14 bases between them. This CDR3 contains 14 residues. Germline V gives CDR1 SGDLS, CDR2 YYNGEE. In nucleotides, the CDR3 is TGTGCCAGCAGCGGGAGGGGGCCTGAGGATACGCAGTATTTT. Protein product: CASSGRGPEDTQYF. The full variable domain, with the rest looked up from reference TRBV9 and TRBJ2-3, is DSGVTQTPKHLITATGQRVTLRCSPRSGDLSVYWYQQSLDQGLQFLIQYYNGEERAKGNILERFSAQQFPDLHSELNLSSLELGDSALYFCASSGRGPEDTQYFGPGTRLTVL.

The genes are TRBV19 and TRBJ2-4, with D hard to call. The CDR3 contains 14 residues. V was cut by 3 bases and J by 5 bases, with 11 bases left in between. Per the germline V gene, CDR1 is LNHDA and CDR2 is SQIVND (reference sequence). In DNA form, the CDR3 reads TGTGCCAGTAGTATCGGCGGCAAGGAAAACATTCAGTACTTC. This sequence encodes CASSIGGKENIQYF. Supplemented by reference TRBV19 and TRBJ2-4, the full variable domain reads DGGITQSPKYLFRKEGQNVTLSCEQNLNHDAMYWYRQDPGQGLRLIYYSQIVNDFQKGDIAEGYSVSREKKESFPLTVTSAQKNPTAFYLCASSIGGKENIQYFGAGTRLSVL.

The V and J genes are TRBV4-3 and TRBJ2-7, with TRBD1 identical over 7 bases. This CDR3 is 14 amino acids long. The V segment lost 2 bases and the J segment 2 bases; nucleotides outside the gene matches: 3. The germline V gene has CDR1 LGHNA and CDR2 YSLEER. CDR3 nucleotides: TGCGCCAGCAGCCAACGGGACAGACCCTACGAGCAGTACTTC. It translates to CASSQRDRPYEQYF.

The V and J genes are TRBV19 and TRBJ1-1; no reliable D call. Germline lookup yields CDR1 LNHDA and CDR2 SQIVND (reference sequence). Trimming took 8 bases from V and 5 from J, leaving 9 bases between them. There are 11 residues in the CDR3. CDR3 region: CASRDSTEAFF. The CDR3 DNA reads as TGTGCCAGTCGTGACTCGACTGAAGCTTTCTTT. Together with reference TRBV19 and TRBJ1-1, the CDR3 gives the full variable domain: DGGITQSPKYLFRKEGQNVTLSCEQNLNHDAMYWYRQDPGQGLRLIYYSQIVNDFQKGDIAEGYSVSREKKESFPLTVTSAQKNPTAFYLCASRDSTEAFFGQGTRLTVV.

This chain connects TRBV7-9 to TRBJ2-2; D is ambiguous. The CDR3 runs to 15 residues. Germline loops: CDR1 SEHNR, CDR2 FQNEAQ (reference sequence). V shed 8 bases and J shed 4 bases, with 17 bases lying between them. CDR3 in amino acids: CASEKGPPSTGELFF. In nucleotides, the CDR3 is TGTGCCAGCGAAAAGGGCCCCCCTAGCACCGGGGAGCTGTTTTTT.

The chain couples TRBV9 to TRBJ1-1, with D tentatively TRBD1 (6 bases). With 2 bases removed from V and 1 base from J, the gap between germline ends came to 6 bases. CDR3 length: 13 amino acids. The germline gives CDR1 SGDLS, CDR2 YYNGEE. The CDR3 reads CASSVTGNTEAFF. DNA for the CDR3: TGTGCCAGCAGCGTGACAGGGAACACTGAAGCTTTCTTT.

CDR3 residues: CASSQAQTGRNYGYTF. DNA for the CDR3: TGCGCCAGCAGCCAAGCCCAGACAGGGAGAAACTATGGCTACACCTTC. The chain couples TRBV4-3 to TRBJ1-2, with TRBD1 matching over 7 bases. The CDR3 extends over 16 amino acids. J lost 2 bases, V lost 1 base, and 7 bases had no gene match. The V gene's germline CDR1 is LGHNA and CDR2 YSLEER.

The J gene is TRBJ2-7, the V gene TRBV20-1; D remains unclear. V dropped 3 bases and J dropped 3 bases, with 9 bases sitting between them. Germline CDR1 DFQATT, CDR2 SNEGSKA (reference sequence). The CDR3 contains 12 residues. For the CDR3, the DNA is TGCAGTGCTAGTTCTGGGAACTACGAGCAGTACTTC. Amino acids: CSASSGNYEQYF.

The CDR3 bases are TGTGCCTCCCGGGGGGACGGCGACAATGAGCAGTTCTTC. Translation gives CASRGDGDNEQFF. V usage is TRBV10-3 and J usage is TRBJ2-1; 7 bases are a match to TRBD2. Germline V gene sequence: CDR1 ENHRY, CDR2 SYGVKD. V shed 11 bases and J 5 bases; nucleotides not matched to a gene: 9. CDR3 length equals 13 residues.

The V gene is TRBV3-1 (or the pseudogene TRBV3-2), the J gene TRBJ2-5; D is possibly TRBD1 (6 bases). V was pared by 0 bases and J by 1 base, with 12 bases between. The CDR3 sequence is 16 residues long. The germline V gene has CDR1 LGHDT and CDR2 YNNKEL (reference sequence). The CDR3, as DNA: TGTGCCAGCAGCCAAGACATAGGGGGACCCCAAGAGACCCAGTACTTC. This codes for CASSQDIGGPQETQYF.

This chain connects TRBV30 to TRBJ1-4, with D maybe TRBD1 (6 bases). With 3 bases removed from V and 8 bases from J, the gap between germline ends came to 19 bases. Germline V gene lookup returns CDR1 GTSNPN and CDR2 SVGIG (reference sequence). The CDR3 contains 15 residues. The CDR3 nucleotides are TGTGCCTGGAGCGATAGGGGGGCAGGAGGGGAAAAACTGTTTTTT. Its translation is CAWSDRGAGGEKLFF.

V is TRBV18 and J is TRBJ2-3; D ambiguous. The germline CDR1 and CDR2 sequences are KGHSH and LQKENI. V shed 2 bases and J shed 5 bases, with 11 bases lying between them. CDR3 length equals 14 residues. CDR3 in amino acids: CASSPIVSGDTQYF. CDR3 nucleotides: TGTGCCAGCTCACCAATTGTCAGTGGAGATACGCAGTATTTT.

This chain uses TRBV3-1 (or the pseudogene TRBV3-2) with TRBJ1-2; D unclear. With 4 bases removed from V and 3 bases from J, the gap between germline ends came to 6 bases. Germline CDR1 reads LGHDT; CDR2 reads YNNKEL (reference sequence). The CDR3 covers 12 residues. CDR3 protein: CASSLGDYGYTF. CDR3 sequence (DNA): TGTGCCAGCAGCCTCGGAGACTATGGCTACACCTTC.

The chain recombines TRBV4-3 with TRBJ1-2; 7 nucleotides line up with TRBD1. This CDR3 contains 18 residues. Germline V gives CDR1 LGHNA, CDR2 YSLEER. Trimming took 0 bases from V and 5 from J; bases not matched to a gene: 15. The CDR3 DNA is TGCGCCAGCAGCCAAGATCTAATCTTAGGGACAGCAGAGTATGGCTACACCTTC. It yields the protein CASSQDLILGTAEYGYTF.

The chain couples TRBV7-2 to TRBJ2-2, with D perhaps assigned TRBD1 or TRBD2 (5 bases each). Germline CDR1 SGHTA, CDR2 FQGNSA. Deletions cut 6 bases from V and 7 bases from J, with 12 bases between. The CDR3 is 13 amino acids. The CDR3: CASRPGAVGELFF. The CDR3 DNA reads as TGTGCCAGCAGACCCGGGGCTGTCGGGGAGCTGTTTTTT. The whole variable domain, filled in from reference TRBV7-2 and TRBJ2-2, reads GAGVSQSPSNKVTEKGKDVELRCDPISGHTALYWYRQSLGQGLEFLIYFQGNSAPDKSGLPSDRFSAERTGGSVSTLTIQRTQQEDSAVYLCASRPGAVGELFFGEGSRLTVL.

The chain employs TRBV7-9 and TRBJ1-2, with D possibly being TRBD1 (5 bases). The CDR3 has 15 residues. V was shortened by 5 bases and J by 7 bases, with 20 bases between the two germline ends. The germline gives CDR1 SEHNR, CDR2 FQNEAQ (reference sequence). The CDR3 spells CASSPDWGLLSGYTF. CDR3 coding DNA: TGTGCCAGCAGCCCCGATTGGGGGTTACTCTCTGGCTACACCTTC.

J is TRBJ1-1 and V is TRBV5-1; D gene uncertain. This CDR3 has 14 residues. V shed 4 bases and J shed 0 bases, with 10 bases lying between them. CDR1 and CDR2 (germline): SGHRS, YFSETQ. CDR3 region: CASSIGPMNTEAFF. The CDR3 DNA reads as TGCGCCAGCAGCATTGGACCCATGAACACTGAAGCTTTCTTT. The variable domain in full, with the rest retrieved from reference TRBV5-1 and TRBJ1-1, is KAGVTQTPRYLIKTRGQQVTLSCSPISGHRSVSWYQQTPGQGLQFLFEYFSETQRNKGNFPGRFSGRQFSNSRSEMNVSTLELGDSALYLCASSIGPMNTEAFFGQGTRLTVV.